This T cell receptor beta chain appears in the sequencing data of a study of siplizumab effects on memory and regulatory T cells. Study information: With siplizumab at 0.8 to 1 ug/mL or without drug, mixed lymphocyte reactions were set up in pairs. The study, taken as a whole, reports: Naive T cells appeared more varied than memory cells and looked like key alloresponse contributors.

An approximately six-day coculture at 37°C was performed with the mixed lymphocyte reaction cells. This clone was picked up a small number of times. Its antigen remains unidentified. The germline V and J ends were trimmed by 5 bases and 2 bases, with 15 bases remaining between them. There are 15 residues in the CDR3. CDR1 is SGHTA, CDR2 FQGNSA, per germline. Profiling relied on immunoSEQ multiplex PCR, and the TCRdb table lists in-frame clones only, not all of them. The sample carries 9,500 to 10,000 clones, almost 40% recorded once. This chain uses TRBV7-2 with TRBJ1-1; a possible D gene is TRBD1 (6 bases). Sequencing was carried out using CFSE-low (dividing) CD4+ T cells sorted from an allogeneic mixed lymphocyte reaction. This receptor was identified in a human donor in good health; the cells came from an allogeneic mixed lymphocyte reaction. The CDR3 DNA follows: TGTGCCAGCAGCCTCTACGCCAGGGGCAACACTGAAGCTTTCTTT. Protein sequence: CASSLYARGNTEAFF.